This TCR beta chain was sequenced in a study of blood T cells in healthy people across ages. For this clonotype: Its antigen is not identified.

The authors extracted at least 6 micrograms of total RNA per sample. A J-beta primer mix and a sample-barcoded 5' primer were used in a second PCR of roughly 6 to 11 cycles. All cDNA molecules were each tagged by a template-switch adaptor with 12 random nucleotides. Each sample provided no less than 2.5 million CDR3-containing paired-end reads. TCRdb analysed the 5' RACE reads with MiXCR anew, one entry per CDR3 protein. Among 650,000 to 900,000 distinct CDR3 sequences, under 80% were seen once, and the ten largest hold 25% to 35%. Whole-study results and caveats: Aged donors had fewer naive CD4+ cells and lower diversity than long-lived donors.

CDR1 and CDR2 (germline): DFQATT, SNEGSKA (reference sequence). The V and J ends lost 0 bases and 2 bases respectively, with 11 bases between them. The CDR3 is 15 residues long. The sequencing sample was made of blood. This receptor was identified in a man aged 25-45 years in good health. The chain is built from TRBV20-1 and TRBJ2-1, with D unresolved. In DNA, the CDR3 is TGCAGTGCTAGAGATTTTGGGGTTCCCTACAATGAGCAGTTCTTC. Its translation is CSARDFGVPYNEQFF.